This entry features one TCR beta chain sequence. The antigen is unknown. Some clones are missing from TCRdb's copy, which holds only in-frame ones; the method was immunoSEQ multiplex PCR. The sample records approximately 49,000 clones, 65% to 80% being singletons. This sample was included in a study of T cell responses to AZD1222 COVID-19 vaccine. The study, taken as a whole, reports: Among spike-specific TCRs, nearly half reportedly target unmutated variant regions.

Sequenced here: peripheral blood, sampled on day 0 of MenACWY control vaccination. The clonotype was recovered from an adult in good health.

CDR3 region: CASSLTRTAAGGYTF. The CDR3 DNA is TGTGCCAGCAGTTTAACCCGGACAGCGGCAGGAGGCTACACCTTC. The chain joins TRBV28 to TRBJ1-2; perhaps TRBD1 as D (6 bases). The V and J ends lost 2 bases and 8 bases respectively, with 18 bases between them. The CDR3 runs to 15 residues. Germline assignment: CDR1 MDHEN and CDR2 SYDVKM.